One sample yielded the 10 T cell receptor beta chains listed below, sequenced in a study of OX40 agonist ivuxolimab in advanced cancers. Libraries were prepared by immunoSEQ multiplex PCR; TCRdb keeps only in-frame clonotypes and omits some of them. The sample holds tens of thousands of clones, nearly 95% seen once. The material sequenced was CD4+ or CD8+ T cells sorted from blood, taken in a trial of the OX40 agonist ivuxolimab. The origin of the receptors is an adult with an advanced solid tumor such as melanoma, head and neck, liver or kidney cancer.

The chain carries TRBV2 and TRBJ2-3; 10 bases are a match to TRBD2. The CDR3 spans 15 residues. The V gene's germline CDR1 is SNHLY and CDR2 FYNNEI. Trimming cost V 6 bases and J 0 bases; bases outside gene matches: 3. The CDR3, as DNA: TGTGCCAGCAGACTGACTAGCGGGAGCACAGATACGCAGTATTTT. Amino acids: CASRLTSGSTDTQYF. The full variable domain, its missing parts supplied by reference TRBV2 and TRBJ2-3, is EPEVTQTPSHQVTQMGQEVILRCVPISNHLYFYWYRQILGQKVEFLVSFYNNEISEKSEIFDDQFSVERPDGSNFTLKIRSTKLEDSAMYFCASRLTSGSTDTQYFGPGTRLTVL.

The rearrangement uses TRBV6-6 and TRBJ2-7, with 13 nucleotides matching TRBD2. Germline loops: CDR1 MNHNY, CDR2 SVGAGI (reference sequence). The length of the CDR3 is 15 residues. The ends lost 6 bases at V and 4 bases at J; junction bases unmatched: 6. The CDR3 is CASRNGLAGEYEQYF. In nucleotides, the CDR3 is TGTGCCAGCAGAAACGGACTAGCGGGAGAGTACGAGCAGTACTTC.

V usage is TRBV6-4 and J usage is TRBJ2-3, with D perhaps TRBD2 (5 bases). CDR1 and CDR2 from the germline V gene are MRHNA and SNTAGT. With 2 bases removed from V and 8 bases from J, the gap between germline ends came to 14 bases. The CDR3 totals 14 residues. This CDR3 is CASSDSSGGGTQYF. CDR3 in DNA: TGTGCCAGCAGTGACAGTAGTGGAGGAGGTACGCAGTATTTT.

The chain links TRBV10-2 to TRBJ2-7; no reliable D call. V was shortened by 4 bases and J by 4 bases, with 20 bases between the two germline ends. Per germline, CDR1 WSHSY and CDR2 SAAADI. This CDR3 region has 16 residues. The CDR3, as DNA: TGCGCCAGCAGTGTTTACCTCGCGGAGCGACCTTACGAGCAGTACTTC. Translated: CASSVYLAERPYEQYF.

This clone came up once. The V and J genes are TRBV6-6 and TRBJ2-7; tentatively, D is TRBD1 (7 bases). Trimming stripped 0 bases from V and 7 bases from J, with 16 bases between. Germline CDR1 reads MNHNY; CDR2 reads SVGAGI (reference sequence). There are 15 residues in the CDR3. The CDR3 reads CASSYSVEGAGEQYF. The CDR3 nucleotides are TGTGCCAGCAGTTACTCAGTGGAGGGGGCGGGGGAGCAGTACTTC.

The CDR3 DNA reads as TGTGCCAGCAGAGATTCGAGGGACGAGAACTATGGCTACACCTTC. Protein product: CASRDSRDENYGYTF. This chain links TRBV9 with TRBJ1-2; the D gene is possibly TRBD1 (5 bases). Trimming stripped 5 bases from V and 2 bases from J, with 16 bases between. Germline values: CDR1 SGDLS, CDR2 YYNGEE. CDR3 length: 15 amino acids.

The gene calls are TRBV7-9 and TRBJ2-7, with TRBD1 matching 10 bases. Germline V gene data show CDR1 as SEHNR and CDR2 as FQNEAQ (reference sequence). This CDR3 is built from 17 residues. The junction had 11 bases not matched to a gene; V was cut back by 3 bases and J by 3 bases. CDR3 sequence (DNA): TGTGCCAGCAGCTTTAGTCCGGGACAGGGGTCCTACTACGAGCAGTACTTC. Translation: CASSFSPGQGSYYEQYF. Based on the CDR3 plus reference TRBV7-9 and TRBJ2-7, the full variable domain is DTGVSQNPRHKITKRGQNVTFRCDPISEHNRLYWYRQTLGQGPEFLTYFQNEAQLEKSRLLSDRFSAERPKGSFSTLEIQRTEQGDSAMYLCASSFSPGQGSYYEQYFGPGTRLTVT.

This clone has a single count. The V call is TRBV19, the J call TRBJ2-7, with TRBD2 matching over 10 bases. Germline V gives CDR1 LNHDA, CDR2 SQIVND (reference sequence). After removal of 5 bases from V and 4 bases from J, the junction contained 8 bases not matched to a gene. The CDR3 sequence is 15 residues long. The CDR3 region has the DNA TGTGCCAGTAGTGCCGGACTAGCGGAGAGATACGAGCAGTACTTC. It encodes CASSAGLAERYEQYF.

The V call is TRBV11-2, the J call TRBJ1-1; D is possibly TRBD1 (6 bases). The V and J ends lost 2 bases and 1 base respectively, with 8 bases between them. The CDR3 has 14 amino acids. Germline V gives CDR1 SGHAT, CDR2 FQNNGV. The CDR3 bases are TGTGCCAGCAGCTTATCACAGGGGAACACTGAAGCTTTCTTT. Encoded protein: CASSLSQGNTEAFF.

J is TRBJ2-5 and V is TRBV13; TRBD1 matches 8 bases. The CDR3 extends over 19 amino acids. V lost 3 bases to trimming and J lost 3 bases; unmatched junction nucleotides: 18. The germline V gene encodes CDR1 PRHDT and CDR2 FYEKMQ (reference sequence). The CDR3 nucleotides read TGTGCCAGCAGCTTGAATCTAGCCGCGACAGGGGTTGTGAAAGAGACCCAGTACTTC. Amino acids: CASSLNLAATGVVKETQYF.